This is a list of T cell receptor beta chains from one sample in a study of T cell repertoires in cytomegalovirus infection. TCRdb recomputed calls from the reads with MiXCR, one row per CDR3 protein. The sample shows approximately 250,000 distinct CDR3 sequences, roughly 10% of them seen only once. The sequencing sample was made of PBMCs. The receptor set was obtained from a human donor in good health (CMV status not recorded). Some clones in this sample may be carry-over from other donors' samples. CDR3s include the opening cysteine and the closing phenylalanine or tryptophan. Fields, in order: V gene, J gene, clone size, D gene, CDR3 protein, CDR3 DNA. D genes are given only for firm matches. Rows give clone size only sometimes, using once, few, many, or a class for an expanded clone.

V gene: TRBV4-3
J gene: TRBJ2-7
clone size: many
D gene: NA
CDR3 protein: CASSQGASWGEQYF
CDR3 DNA: TGCGCCAGCAGCCAAGGGGCTAGCTGGGGTGAGCAGTACTTC

V gene: TRBV7-2
J gene: TRBJ2-2
clone size: many
D gene: TRBD2
CDR3 protein: CASSFRLASGELFF
CDR3 DNA: TGTGCCAGCAGCTTTCGACTAGCGAGTGGGGAGCTGTTTTTT

V gene: TRBV7-2
J gene: TRBJ2-5
clone size: many
D gene: NA
CDR3 protein: CASSLASSGGRDQETQYF
CDR3 DNA: TGTGCCAGCAGCTTAGCCTCTTCGGGGGGCCGCGACCAAGAGACCCAGTACTTC

V gene: TRBV29-1
J gene: TRBJ2-2
clone size: NA
D gene: TRBD2
CDR3 protein: CSIRLAGARNTGELFF
CDR3 DNA: TGCAGCATTAGACTAGCGGGAGCTCGGAACACCGGGGAGCTGTTTTTT

V gene: TRBV11-1
J gene: TRBJ1-1
clone size: many
D gene: NA
CDR3 protein: CASSNTGNTEAFF
CDR3 DNA: TGTGCCAGCAGTAACACAGGGAACACTGAAGCTTTCTTT

V gene: TRBV4-3
J gene: TRBJ2-1
clone size: many
D gene: NA
CDR3 protein: CASSQGGRGLNEQFF
CDR3 DNA: TGCGCCAGCAGCCAAGGTGGGAGGGGGCTCAATGAGCAGTTCTTC

V gene: TRBV4-3
J gene: TRBJ1-1
clone size: NA
D gene: NA
CDR3 protein: CASSQDTAVNTEAFF
CDR3 DNA: TGCGCCAGCAGCCAAGATACGGCAGTGAACACTGAAGCTTTCTTT

V gene: TRBV6-2/TRBV6-3
J gene: TRBJ2-1
clone size: many
D gene: TRBD1
CDR3 protein: CASSYSGQGEHEQFF
CDR3 DNA: TGTGCCAGCAGTTACTCGGGACAGGGGGAACATGAGCAGTTCTTC

V gene: TRBV7-2
J gene: TRBJ2-7
clone size: many
D gene: TRBD2
CDR3 protein: CASSRDYPPYEQYF
CDR3 DNA: TGTGCCAGCAGCCGGGACTACCCGCCCTACGAGCAGTACTTC

V gene: TRBV7-6
J gene: TRBJ1-3
clone size: many
D gene: NA
CDR3 protein: CASSLKQPGNTIYF
CDR3 DNA: TGTGCCAGCAGCTTGAAACAGCCTGGAAACACCATATATTTT

V gene: TRBV7-9
J gene: TRBJ2-1
clone size: NA
D gene: NA
CDR3 protein: CASSGGTDFLTYNEQFF
CDR3 DNA: TGTGCCAGCAGCGGGGGGACCGACTTCCTTACCTACAATGAGCAGTTCTTC

V gene: TRBV6-1
J gene: TRBJ1-2
clone size: few
D gene: NA
CDR3 protein: CASSYHLTANYGYTF
CDR3 DNA: TGTGCCAGCAGTTACCATCTAACAGCTAACTATGGCTACACCTTC

V gene: TRBV6-5
J gene: TRBJ2-1
clone size: NA
D gene: NA
CDR3 protein: CASSGVGALYNEQFF
CDR3 DNA: TGTGCCAGCAGTGGAGTTGGGGCCCTATACAATGAGCAGTTCTTC

V gene: TRBV19
J gene: TRBJ1-1
clone size: many
D gene: TRBD1
CDR3 protein: CASSIGQGDMNTEAFF
CDR3 DNA: TGTGCCAGTAGTATAGGACAGGGGGATATGAACACTGAAGCTTTCTTT

V gene: TRBV7-2
J gene: TRBJ1-4
clone size: many
D gene: NA
CDR3 protein: CASSMGRNEKLFF
CDR3 DNA: TGTGCCAGCAGCATGGGACGTAATGAAAAACTGTTTTTT

V gene: TRBV5-1
J gene: TRBJ2-5
clone size: few
D gene: NA
CDR3 protein: CASSKGGPQETQYF
CDR3 DNA: TGCGCCAGCAGTAAGGGGGGCCCTCAAGAGACCCAGTACTTC

V gene: TRBV7-8
J gene: TRBJ2-7
clone size: many
D gene: NA
CDR3 protein: CASSQTPVEQYF
CDR3 DNA: TGTGCCAGCAGTCAGACACCTGTCGAGCAGTACTTC

V gene: TRBV5-4
J gene: TRBJ2-3
clone size: few
D gene: TRBD2
CDR3 protein: CASSIQAGSPTDTQYF
CDR3 DNA: TGTGCCAGCAGCATACAAGCGGGATCCCCCACAGATACGCAGTATTTT

V gene: TRBV7-8
J gene: TRBJ1-1
clone size: many
D gene: NA
CDR3 protein: CASSLARTTEAFF
CDR3 DNA: TGTGCCAGCAGCTTAGCCAGGACCACTGAAGCTTTCTTT

V gene: TRBV7-2
J gene: TRBJ1-4
clone size: many
D gene: NA
CDR3 protein: CASSFQNLATNEKLFF
CDR3 DNA: TGTGCCAGCAGCTTCCAGAACCTAGCAACTAATGAAAAACTGTTTTTT

V gene: TRBV7-8
J gene: TRBJ2-5
clone size: many
D gene: TRBD2
CDR3 protein: CASSPGTSGGIQETQYF
CDR3 DNA: TGTGCCAGCAGCCCCGGGACTAGCGGGGGGATTCAAGAGACCCAGTACTTC

V gene: TRBV29-1
J gene: TRBJ2-7
clone size: many
D gene: NA
CDR3 protein: CSVDRGESSYEQYF
CDR3 DNA: TGCAGCGTTGACAGGGGAGAGAGCTCCTACGAGCAGTACTTC

V gene: TRBV18
J gene: TRBJ2-7
clone size: NA
D gene: TRBD2
CDR3 protein: CASSTSGSSHYEQYF
CDR3 DNA: TGTGCCAGCTCTACCAGCGGGAGCTCTCACTACGAGCAGTACTTC

V gene: TRBV18
J gene: TRBJ1-1
clone size: NA
D gene: NA
CDR3 protein: CASSPSGTRNTEAFF
CDR3 DNA: TGTGCCAGCTCACCATCCGGGACAAGGAACACTGAAGCTTTCTTT

V gene: TRBV11-3
J gene: TRBJ2-5
clone size: many
D gene: NA
CDR3 protein: CASSLEVQETQYF
CDR3 DNA: TGTGCCAGCAGCTTAGAGGTCCAGGAGACCCAGTACTTC

V gene: TRBV7-9
J gene: TRBJ1-1
clone size: many
D gene: NA
CDR3 protein: CASSQGGGTEAFF
CDR3 DNA: TGTGCCAGCAGCCAAGGGGGAGGCACTGAAGCTTTCTTT

V gene: TRBV11-2
J gene: TRBJ2-7
clone size: few
D gene: NA
CDR3 protein: CASSLMLATNYEQYF
CDR3 DNA: TGTGCCAGCAGCTTAATGCTAGCGACTAACTACGAGCAGTACTTC

V gene: TRBV6-6
J gene: TRBJ1-1
clone size: NA
D gene: NA
CDR3 protein: CAAQEEFSILNTEAFF
CDR3 DNA: TGTGCCGCCCAGGAGGAATTCTCTATTTTGAACACTGAAGCTTTCTTT

V gene: TRBV20-1
J gene: TRBJ2-5
clone size: NA
D gene: NA
CDR3 protein: CSARKTGTQETQYF
CDR3 DNA: TGCAGTGCTAGGAAAACAGGAACACAAGAGACCCAGTACTTC

V gene: TRBV18
J gene: TRBJ2-7
clone size: many
D gene: NA
CDR3 protein: CASSPRLGYEQYF
CDR3 DNA: TGTGCCAGCTCACCACGTTTGGGCTACGAGCAGTACTTC

V gene: TRBV28
J gene: TRBJ2-4
clone size: few
D gene: TRBD2
CDR3 protein: CASSFGGVAKNIQYF
CDR3 DNA: TGTGCCAGCAGTTTTGGGGGGGTAGCCAAAAACATTCAGTACTTC

V gene: TRBV7-8
J gene: TRBJ2-1
clone size: many
D gene: NA
CDR3 protein: CASSIRGLNEQFF
CDR3 DNA: TGTGCCAGCAGCATCCGCGGGTTGAATGAGCAGTTCTTC

V gene: TRBV6-2/TRBV6-3
J gene: TRBJ1-5
clone size: few
D gene: NA
CDR3 protein: CASRQPGQWIQPQHF
CDR3 DNA: TGTGCCAGCAGACAGCCCGGACAGTGGATTCAGCCCCAGCATTTT

V gene: TRBV5-6
J gene: TRBJ1-1
clone size: NA
D gene: NA
CDR3 protein: CPSSRPNTEAFF
CDR3 DNA: TGTCCCAGCAGCCGGCCGAACACTGAAGCTTTCTTT

V gene: TRBV7-8
J gene: TRBJ2-7
clone size: many
D gene: TRBD1
CDR3 protein: CASSLWGRAGGSYEQYF
CDR3 DNA: TGTGCCAGCAGCTTATGGGGCCGGGCAGGGGGCTCCTACGAGCAGTACTTC

V gene: TRBV29-1
J gene: TRBJ1-4
clone size: NA
D gene: TRBD1
CDR3 protein: CSVGRRRGPTNEKLFF
CDR3 DNA: TGCAGCGTTGGGAGAAGAAGGGGGCCAACTAATGAAAAACTGTTTTTT

V gene: TRBV2
J gene: TRBJ1-5
clone size: NA
D gene: TRBD1
CDR3 protein: CASRDTPQGAHQPQHF
CDR3 DNA: TGTGCCAGCAGAGATACCCCGCAGGGGGCCCATCAGCCCCAGCATTTT

V gene: TRBV12-3/TRBV12-4
J gene: TRBJ1-1
clone size: NA
D gene: NA
CDR3 protein: CASSFVQGAEAFF
CDR3 DNA: TGTGCCAGCAGTTTCGTCCAGGGTGCTGAAGCTTTCTTT

V gene: TRBV7-8
J gene: TRBJ1-1
clone size: many
D gene: NA
CDR3 protein: CASSLAGMNTEAFF
CDR3 DNA: TGTGCCAGCAGCTTAGCCGGCATGAACACTGAAGCTTTCTTT

V gene: TRBV20-1
J gene: TRBJ2-7
clone size: NA
D gene: TRBD1
CDR3 protein: CSARRQGPTYEQYF
CDR3 DNA: TGCAGTGCTAGGAGACAGGGTCCTACCTACGAGCAGTACTTC

V gene: TRBV11-2
J gene: TRBJ1-1
clone size: NA
D gene: TRBD1
CDR3 protein: CASSPMGRGRLDTEAFF
CDR3 DNA: TGTGCCAGCAGCCCAATGGGCAGGGGGCGTTTGGACACTGAAGCTTTCTTT

V gene: TRBV28
J gene: TRBJ2-1
clone size: few
D gene: TRBD1
CDR3 protein: CASSKLTGSNEQFF
CDR3 DNA: TGTGCCAGCAGTAAATTGACAGGGTCCAATGAGCAGTTCTTC

V gene: TRBV7-9
J gene: TRBJ2-5
clone size: many
D gene: TRBD1
CDR3 protein: CASSKGNRGAQETQYF
CDR3 DNA: TGTGCCAGCAGCAAAGGAAACAGGGGGGCCCAAGAGACCCAGTACTTC

V gene: TRBV7-6
J gene: TRBJ2-7
clone size: many
D gene: TRBD1
CDR3 protein: CASSPRIGTGLDEQYF
CDR3 DNA: TGTGCCAGCAGCCCCCGTATTGGGACAGGGCTTGACGAGCAGTACTTC

V gene: TRBV12-5
J gene: TRBJ1-5
clone size: many
D gene: NA
CDR3 protein: CASGLVPEGEQPQHF
CDR3 DNA: TGTGCTAGTGGTTTGGTACCGGAGGGAGAACAGCCCCAGCATTTT

V gene: TRBV7-4
J gene: TRBJ2-1
clone size: many
D gene: TRBD2
CDR3 protein: CASSWGLADEQFF
CDR3 DNA: TGTGCCAGCAGCTGGGGACTAGCTGATGAGCAGTTCTTC